A single sample is the source of the 29 T cell receptor beta chains below, sequenced in a study of T-cell memory formation after mild COVID-19. TCRdb reprocessed the 5' RACE reads via MiXCR and lists one record per CDR3 protein. The table lists roughly 370,000 distinct CDR3 sequences, approximately 16% of them singletons, with 20% to 25% in the top ten. Sequenced material: PBMCs or a T cell subset sorted from them (not recorded which). Source of these receptors: a man aged 18 to 29 who had mild COVID-19 (a few samples of this study predate the infection). Cell type and time point are not known.

This clonotype was detected a few times. The chain carries TRBV29-1 and TRBJ2-5, with 7 bases matching TRBD2. CDR1 is SQVTM, CDR2 ANQGSEA, per germline. The CDR3 runs to 14 residues. V lost 3 bases, J lost 5 bases, and 9 bases stayed unmatched. The chain's CDR3 is CSVDPRGVGETQYF. CDR3 bases: TGCAGCGTTGATCCCCGGGGGGTCGGGGAGACCCAGTACTTC.

This clonotype was observed a few times. This chain links TRBV7-3 with TRBJ1-1; D gene uncertain. CDR1 and CDR2 (germline): SGHTA, FQGTGA. Deletions cut 5 bases from V and 4 bases from J, with 14 bases between. The CDR3 length is 14 residues. The CDR3 DNA reads as TGTGCCAGCAGCCCGGATGTTGTGAGCACTGAAGCTTTCTTT. Its protein product is CASSPDVVSTEAFF.

The genes are TRBV29-1 and TRBJ1-1, with D hard to call. V was shortened by 7 bases and J by 3 bases, with 9 bases between the two germline ends. The CDR3 sequence is 11 residues long. Germline V gene sequence: CDR1 SQVTM, CDR2 ANQGSEA. This CDR3 reads CSALVDTEAFF. CDR3 DNA: TGCAGCGCCCTTGTAGACACTGAAGCTTTCTTT.

J is TRBJ2-5 and V is TRBV5-5, with a tentative D call TRBD1 (6 bases). This CDR3 region has 15 residues. Trimming cost V 0 bases and J 7 bases, with 16 bases left between them. Germline CDR1 and CDR2: SGHKS and YYEKEE (reference sequence). The CDR3 sequence: CASSLGPGAQGTQYF. In DNA form, the CDR3 reads TGTGCCAGCAGCTTGGGGCCAGGGGCCCAGGGGACCCAGTACTTC.

This clonotype has only one observation. At one boundary the junction diverges from the germline segment, which might be a read error. V gene TRBV7-2 combines with J gene TRBJ1-6, with D tentatively TRBD1 (5 bases). Germline lookup yields CDR1 SGHTA and CDR2 FQGNSA. This CDR3 is built from 16 residues. CDR3 nucleotides: TGTGACAGCAGCCTCCATGGGGGGGACCGTAATTCACCCCTCCACTTT. This sequence encodes CDSSLHGGDRNSPLHF.

The rearrangement joins TRBV11-2 to TRBJ2-1; perhaps TRBD2 as D (6 bases). V was clipped by 3 bases and J by 0 bases, with 9 bases between them. Germline CDR1 is SGHAT and CDR2 is FQNNGV. There are 15 residues in the CDR3. CDR3 nucleotide sequence: TGTGCCAGCAGCTTTATGGGGGGCTCCTACAATGAGCAGTTCTTC. Translated: CASSFMGGSYNEQFF.

This clonotype occurred a few times. The chain joins TRBV7-2 to TRBJ2-6; 7 bases are a match to TRBD2. The CDR3 runs 17 residues. Trimming at V came to 3 bases and at J to 0 bases, leaving 5 bases not matched to a gene. CDR1 SGHTA and CDR2 FQGNSA come from the germline V gene. CDR3 protein: CASSLGGVISGANVLTF. The DNA of the CDR3 is TGTGCCAGCAGCTTGGGAGGGGTCATCTCTGGGGCCAACGTCCTGACTTTC.

This clonotype was seen only a few times. This CDR3 is CASSHGLAGSTGELFF. For the CDR3, the DNA is TGTGCCAGCAGCCACGGACTAGCGGGGAGCACCGGGGAGCTGTTTTTT. The rearrangement links TRBV11-2 to TRBJ2-2; 12 bases fit TRBD2. V was pared by 5 bases and J by 4 bases, with 5 bases of the junction left unmatched. Germline assignment: CDR1 SGHAT and CDR2 FQNNGV. This CDR3 has 16 residues.

The J gene is TRBJ2-2, the V gene TRBV4-1; TRBD2 matches at 8 bases. Germline V lookup: CDR1 MGHRA, CDR2 YSYEKL. The CDR3 is 18 amino acids. V dropped 4 bases and J dropped 3; count of bases not matched to a gene: 13. CDR3 DNA: TGCGCCAGCAGCCCCGAAGGTTCGCGGGGGGTAGACACCGGGGAGCTGTTTTTT. The encoded protein is CASSPEGSRGVDTGELFF.

This clonotype was seen at least ten times. This sequence joins TRBV5-8 and TRBJ2-1; 9 positions agree with TRBD1. Per the germline V gene, CDR1 is SGHTS and CDR2 is YDEGEE. The CDR3 loop spans 14 amino acids. V lost 3 bases, J lost 5 bases, and 3 bases stayed unmatched. In nucleotides, the CDR3 is TGTGCCAGCAGCTCCGGGACAGGGCACAATGAGCAGTTCTTC. It yields the protein CASSSGTGHNEQFF.

This clonotype came up a few times. CDR3 DNA sequence: TGTGCCAGCAGCGCACTAGCGGGGAGGGGCCGGCAGTATTTT. Translated, it gives CASSALAGRGRQYF. The chain joins TRBV7-2 to TRBJ2-3; 10 bases agree with TRBD2. The length of the CDR3 is 14 residues. Germline lookup yields CDR1 SGHTA and CDR2 FQGNSA. Trimming took 5 bases from V and 11 from J; bases not matched to a gene: 10.

This clonotype turned up a few times. The chain has TRBV12-3 or TRBV12-4 and TRBJ1-1; perhaps TRBD1 as D (6 bases). The CDR3 runs to 16 residues. V gave up 6 bases and J gave up 0 bases, with 17 bases separating them. DNA of the CDR3: TGTGCCAGCAGGAAACAGGGAATTCGAATGAACACTGAAGCTTTCTTT. It specifies CASRKQGIRMNTEAFF.

The rearrangement uses TRBV4-2 and TRBJ1-5, with TRBD1 as a possible D gene (6 bases). V lost 0 bases, J lost 3 bases, and 9 bases lay in between. Germline CDR1 and CDR2: LGHNA and YNFKEQ. The CDR3 spans 15 residues. Here the CDR3 DNA reads TGTGCCAGCAGCCAAGACCAGGGGTACAATCAGCCCCAGCATTTT. Its translation: CASSQDQGYNQPQHF.

This clonotype showed up many times. The rearrangement joins TRBV28 to TRBJ2-3; the D is unclear. This CDR3 region has 12 residues. In germline, CDR1 is MDHEN, CDR2 SYDVKM. V shed 6 bases and J shed 3 bases, with 7 bases lying between them. The CDR3 is CASRSVTDTQYF. In DNA, the CDR3 is TGTGCCAGCAGATCCGTGACAGATACGCAGTATTTT.

This clonotype was seen only a few times. This rearrangement joins TRBV20-1 to TRBJ1-2; D is unresolved. Trimming stripped 6 bases from V and 3 bases from J, with 8 bases between. CDR1 and CDR2 from the germline V gene are DFQATT and SNEGSKA (reference sequence). The CDR3 extends over 11 amino acids. The CDR3 loop reads CSALADYGYTF. The CDR3 nucleotides are TGCAGTGCCCTGGCGGACTATGGCTACACCTTC.

This clonotype was picked up a small number of times. This chain joins TRBV2 and TRBJ2-3; D is ambiguous. From germline, CDR1 is SNHLY and CDR2 FYNNEI. Trimming took off 0 bases at V and 2 bases at J, with 6 bases between the two ends. The CDR3 contains 14 residues. CDR3: CASSEALFTDTQYF. CDR3 coding DNA: TGTGCCAGCAGTGAAGCGCTTTTCACAGATACGCAGTATTTT. Full variable domain (rest looked up from reference TRBV2 and TRBJ2-3): EPEVTQTPSHQVTQMGQEVILRCVPISNHLYFYWYRQILGQKVEFLVSFYNNEISEKSEIFDDQFSVERPDGSNFTLKIRSTKLEDSAMYFCASSEALFTDTQYFGPGTRLTVL.

The table lists this clonotype with a few counts. The chain has TRBV20-1 and TRBJ2-3, with D unresolved. The CDR3 runs 14 residues. Trimming removed 1 base at V and 0 bases at J, with 8 bases between. Per the germline V gene, CDR1 is DFQATT and CDR2 is SNEGSKA (reference sequence). The CDR3: CSARGAASTDTQYF. The CDR3 DNA reads TGCAGTGCTAGAGGGGCTGCTAGCACAGATACGCAGTATTTT.

The rearrangement links TRBV20-1 to TRBJ1-3, with D maybe TRBD1 (6 bases). Germline V gene sequence: CDR1 DFQATT, CDR2 SNEGSKA (reference sequence). This CDR3 region has 14 residues. Trimming took off 4 bases at V and 2 bases at J, with 12 bases between the two ends. CDR3 in amino acids: CSAKVQGPGNTIYF. As DNA, the CDR3 is TGCAGTGCTAAGGTACAGGGCCCTGGAAACACCATATATTTT.

This clonotype came up a few times. The V and J genes are TRBV5-6 and TRBJ2-7; 9 nucleotides align to TRBD1. V shed 0 bases and J 7 bases; nucleotides not matched to a gene: 8. This CDR3 is 15 amino acids long. CDR1 SGHDT and CDR2 YYEEEE come from the germline V gene. Here the CDR3 reads CASSLGDRGRLEQYV. The CDR3, as DNA: TGTGCCAGCAGCTTGGGTGACAGGGGGAGGTTGGAGCAGTACGTC.

The CDR3 loop is CASSLMGLASEETQYF. The CDR3 DNA reads TGCGCCAGCAGCTTGATGGGACTAGCTTCGGAAGAGACCCAGTACTTC. The chain recombines TRBV5-1 with TRBJ2-5; 9 bases agree with TRBD2. This CDR3 is built from 16 residues. Germline V CDR1 and CDR2: SGHRS, YFSETQ. Unmatched junction bases numbered 7, after V lost 1 base and J lost 3 bases. Filled out from reference TRBV5-1 and TRBJ2-5, the complete variable domain reads KAGVTQTPRYLIKTRGQQVTLSCSPISGHRSVSWYQQTPGQGLQFLFEYFSETQRNKGNFPGRFSGRQFSNSRSEMNVSTLELGDSALYLCASSLMGLASEETQYFGPGTRLLVL.

This clonotype was found many times. CDR3: CASSPAGANTGELFF. CDR3 sequence (DNA): TGTGCCAGCAGCCCCGCGGGGGCGAACACCGGGGAGCTGTTTTTT. The chain links TRBV6-5 to TRBJ2-2; 7 nucleotides align to TRBD2. In germline, CDR1 is MNHEY, CDR2 SVGAGI. V lost 6 bases and J lost 0; bases outside the gene matches: 4. CDR3 length equals 15 residues.

This clonotype has more than one count but fewer than ten. The genes are TRBV6-6 and TRBJ2-7, with D perhaps given as TRBD1 or TRBD2 (5 bases each). CDR3 length: 15 residues. CDR1 and CDR2 (germline): MNHNY, SVGAGI (reference sequence). V was pared by 6 bases and J by 0 bases, with 15 bases between. The CDR3 spells CASSLGWGNSYEQYF. CDR3 nucleotide sequence: TGTGCCAGCAGCCTCGGATGGGGGAACTCCTACGAGCAGTACTTC.

This clonotype was detected a few times. The CDR3 here is CASSLDRTGENIQYF. In DNA, the CDR3 is TGCGCCAGCAGCTTGGACAGGACAGGGGAAAACATTCAGTACTTC. The chain links TRBV5-1 to TRBJ2-4, with 9 bases identical to TRBD1. After removal of 0 bases from V and 5 bases from J, the junction contained 3 bases not matched to a gene. The CDR3 runs 15 residues. Per germline, CDR1 SGHRS and CDR2 YFSETQ.

The chain employs TRBV20-1 and TRBJ2-7; 11 bases fit TRBD2. This CDR3 is 13 amino acids long. Looked up from germline, CDR1 is DFQATT and CDR2 is SNEGSKA (reference sequence). CDR3 sequence reads: CSVLAGVGYEQCV. In DNA form, the CDR3 reads TGCAGTGTACTAGCGGGGGTGGGTTACGAGCAGTGCGTC.

This chain joins TRBV28 and TRBJ1-2; weak D call: TRBD1 (6 bases). From germline, CDR1 is MDHEN and CDR2 SYDVKM. This CDR3 region has 11 residues. Deletions cut 3 bases from V and 8 bases from J, with 7 bases between. The CDR3 sequence is CASSFQGGYTF. The CDR3 DNA follows: TGTGCCAGCAGTTTCCAGGGGGGCTACACCTTC.

This rearrangement joins TRBV28 to TRBJ2-2, with 10 bases lining up with TRBD1. The ends lost 3 bases at V and 3 bases at J; junction bases unmatched: 19. This CDR3 has 21 amino acids. Germline V CDR1 and CDR2: MDHEN, SYDVKM. CDR3 in DNA: TGTGCCAGCAGTTTCGGGCCTCCGGGACAGGGGCCGATACGAGACACCGGGGAGCTGTTTTTT. Translation gives CASSFGPPGQGPIRDTGELFF.

This clonotype was seen many times. V is TRBV4-3 and J is TRBJ1-4, with D tentatively TRBD1 (6 bases). V lost 0 bases and J 5 bases, leaving 16 bases between the germline ends. The CDR3 has 17 residues. Germline values: CDR1 LGHNA, CDR2 YSLEER. CDR3 coding DNA: TGCGCCAGCAGCCAAGAGACCCGTGGACAGTCAAATGAAAAACTGTTTTTT. Protein: CASSQETRGQSNEKLFF.

On this clonotype itself: A junction end diverges from the germline sequence, so it may reflect a read error. The rearrangement joins TRBV5-1 to TRBJ2-3; D is possibly TRBD2 (5 bases). CDR3 size: 16 residues. Germline V gives CDR1 SGHRS, CDR2 YFSETQ. CDR3 sequence: CVSSNPPDLVTDTQYF. CDR3 DNA sequence: TGCGTCAGCAGCAACCCGCCGGACTTGGTTACAGATACGCAGTATTTT.

The chain links TRBV12-3 or TRBV12-4 to TRBJ1-5; 11 bases are shared with TRBD1. V shed 4 bases, J shed 6 bases, and the junction held 2 bases outside the gene matches. The CDR3 is 14 residues long. CDR3 in amino acids: CASSWGQGGQPQHF. DNA of the CDR3: TGTGCCAGCAGTTGGGGACAGGGGGGTCAGCCCCAGCATTTT.